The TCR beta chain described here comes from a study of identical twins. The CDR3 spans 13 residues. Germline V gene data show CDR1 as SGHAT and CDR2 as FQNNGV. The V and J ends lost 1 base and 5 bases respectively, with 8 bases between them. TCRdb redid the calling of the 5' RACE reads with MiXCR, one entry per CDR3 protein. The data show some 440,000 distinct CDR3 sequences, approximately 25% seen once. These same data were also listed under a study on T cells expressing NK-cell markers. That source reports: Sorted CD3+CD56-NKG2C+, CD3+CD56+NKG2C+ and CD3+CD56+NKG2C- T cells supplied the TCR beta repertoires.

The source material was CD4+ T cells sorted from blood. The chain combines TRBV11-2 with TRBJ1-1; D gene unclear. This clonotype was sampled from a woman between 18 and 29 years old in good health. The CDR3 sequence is CASSLVGRTEAFF. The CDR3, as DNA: TGTGCCAGCAGCTTAGTAGGGCGGACTGAAGCTTTCTTT.